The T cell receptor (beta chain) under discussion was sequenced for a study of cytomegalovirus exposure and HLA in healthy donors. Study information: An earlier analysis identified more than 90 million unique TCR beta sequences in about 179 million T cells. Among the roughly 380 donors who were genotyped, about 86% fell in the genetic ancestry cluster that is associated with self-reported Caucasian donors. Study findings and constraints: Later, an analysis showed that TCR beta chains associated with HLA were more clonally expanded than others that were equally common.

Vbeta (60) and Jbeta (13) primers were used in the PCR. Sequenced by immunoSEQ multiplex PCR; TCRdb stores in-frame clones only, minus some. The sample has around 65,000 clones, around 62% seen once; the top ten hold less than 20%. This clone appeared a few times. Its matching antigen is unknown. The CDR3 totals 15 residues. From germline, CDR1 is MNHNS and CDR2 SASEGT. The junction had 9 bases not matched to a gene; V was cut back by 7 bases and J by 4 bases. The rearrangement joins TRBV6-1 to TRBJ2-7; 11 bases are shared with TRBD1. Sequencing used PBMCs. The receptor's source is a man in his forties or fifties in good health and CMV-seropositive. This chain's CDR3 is CASNPGTGGRYEQYF. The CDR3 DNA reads TGTGCCAGCAACCCCGGGACAGGGGGGAGGTACGAGCAGTACTTC.